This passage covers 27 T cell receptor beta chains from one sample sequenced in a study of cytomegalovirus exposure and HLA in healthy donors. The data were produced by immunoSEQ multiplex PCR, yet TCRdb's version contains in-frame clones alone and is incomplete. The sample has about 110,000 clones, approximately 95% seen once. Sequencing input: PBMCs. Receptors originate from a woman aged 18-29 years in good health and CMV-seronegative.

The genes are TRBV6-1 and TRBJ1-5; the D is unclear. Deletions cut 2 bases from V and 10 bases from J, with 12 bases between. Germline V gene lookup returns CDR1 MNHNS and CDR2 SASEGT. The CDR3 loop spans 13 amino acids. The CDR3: CASSERSLFPQHF. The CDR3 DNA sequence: TGTGCCAGCAGTGAACGGAGCCTGTTTCCCCAGCATTTT.

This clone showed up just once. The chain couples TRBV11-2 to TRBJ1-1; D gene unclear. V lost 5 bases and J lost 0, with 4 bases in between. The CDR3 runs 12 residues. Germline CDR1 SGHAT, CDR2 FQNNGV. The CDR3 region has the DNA TGTGCCAGCAGCCATTTGAACACTGAAGCTTTCTTT. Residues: CASSHLNTEAFF.

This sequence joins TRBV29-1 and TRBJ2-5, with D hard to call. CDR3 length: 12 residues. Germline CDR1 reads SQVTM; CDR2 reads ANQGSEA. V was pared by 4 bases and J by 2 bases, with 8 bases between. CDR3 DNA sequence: TGCAGCGTTGTTTTCAATCAAGAGACCCAGTACTTC. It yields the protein CSVVFNQETQYF.

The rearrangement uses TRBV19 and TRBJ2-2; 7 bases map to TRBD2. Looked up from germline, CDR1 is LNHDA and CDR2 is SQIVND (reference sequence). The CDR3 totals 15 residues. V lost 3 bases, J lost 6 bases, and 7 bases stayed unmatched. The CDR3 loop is CASSISLAVPGELFF. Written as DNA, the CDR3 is TGTGCCAGTAGTATCTCGCTAGCGGTCCCCGGGGAGCTGTTTTTT.

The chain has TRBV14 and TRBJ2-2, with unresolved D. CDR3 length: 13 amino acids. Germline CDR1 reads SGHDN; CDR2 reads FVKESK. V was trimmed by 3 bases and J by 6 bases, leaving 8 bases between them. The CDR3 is CASSQIYPGELFF. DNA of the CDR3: TGTGCCAGCAGCCAGATCTATCCCGGGGAGCTGTTTTTT.

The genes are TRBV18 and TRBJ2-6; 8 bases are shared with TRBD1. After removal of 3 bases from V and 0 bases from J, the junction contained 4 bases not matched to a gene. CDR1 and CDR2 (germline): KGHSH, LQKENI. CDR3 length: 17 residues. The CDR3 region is CASSPTGGSSGANVLTF. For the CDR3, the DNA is TGTGCCAGCTCACCTACAGGGGGTAGCTCTGGGGCCAACGTCCTGACTTTC.

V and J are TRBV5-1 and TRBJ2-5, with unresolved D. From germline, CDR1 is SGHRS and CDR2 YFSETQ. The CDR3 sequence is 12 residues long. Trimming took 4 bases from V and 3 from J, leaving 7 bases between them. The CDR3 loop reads CASSKGEETQYF. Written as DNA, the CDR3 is TGCGCCAGCAGCAAAGGAGAAGAGACCCAGTACTTC.

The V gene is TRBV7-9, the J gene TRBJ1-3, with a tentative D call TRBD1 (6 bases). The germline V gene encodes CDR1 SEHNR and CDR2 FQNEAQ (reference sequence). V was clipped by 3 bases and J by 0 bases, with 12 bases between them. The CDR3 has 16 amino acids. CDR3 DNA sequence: TGTGCCAGCAGCTTGGCGGGGGCTCCCTCTGGAAACACCATATATTTT. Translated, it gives CASSLAGAPSGNTIYF.

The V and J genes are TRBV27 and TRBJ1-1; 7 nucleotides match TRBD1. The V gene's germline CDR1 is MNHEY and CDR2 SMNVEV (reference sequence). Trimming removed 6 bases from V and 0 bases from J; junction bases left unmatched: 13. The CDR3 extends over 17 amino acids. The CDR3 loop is CASRKTGNGRMNTEAFF. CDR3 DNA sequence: TGTGCCAGCAGGAAGACAGGGAATGGGCGTATGAACACTGAAGCTTTCTTT.

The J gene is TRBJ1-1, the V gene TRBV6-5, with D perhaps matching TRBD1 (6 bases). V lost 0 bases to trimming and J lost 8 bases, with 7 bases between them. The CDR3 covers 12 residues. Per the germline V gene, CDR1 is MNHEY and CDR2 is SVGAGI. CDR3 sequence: CASSYSTGEAFF. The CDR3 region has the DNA TGTGCCAGCAGTTACTCGACAGGAGAAGCTTTCTTT.

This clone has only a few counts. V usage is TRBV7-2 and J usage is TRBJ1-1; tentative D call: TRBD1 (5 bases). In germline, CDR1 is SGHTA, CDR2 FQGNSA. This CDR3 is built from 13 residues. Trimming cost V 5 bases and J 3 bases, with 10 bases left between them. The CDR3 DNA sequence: TGTGCCAGCAGCCGCAGGGTGGACACTGAAGCTTTCTTT. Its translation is CASSRRVDTEAFF. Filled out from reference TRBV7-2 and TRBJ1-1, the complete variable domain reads GAGVSQSPSNKVTEKGKDVELRCDPISGHTALYWYRQSLGQGLEFLIYFQGNSAPDKSGLPSDRFSAERTGGSVSTLTIQRTQQEDSAVYLCASSRRVDTEAFFGQGTRLTVV.

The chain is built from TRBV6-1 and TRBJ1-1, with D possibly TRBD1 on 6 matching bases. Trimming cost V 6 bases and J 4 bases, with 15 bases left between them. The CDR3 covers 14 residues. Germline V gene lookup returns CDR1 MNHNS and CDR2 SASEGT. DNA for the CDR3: TGTGCCAGCAGCTTACAGGGTACGGTCACTGAAGCTTTCTTT. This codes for CASSLQGTVTEAFF.

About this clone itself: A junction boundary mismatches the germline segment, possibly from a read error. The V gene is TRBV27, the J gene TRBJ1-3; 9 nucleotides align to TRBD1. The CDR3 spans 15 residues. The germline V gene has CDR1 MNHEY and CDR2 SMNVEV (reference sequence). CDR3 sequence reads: CASSTHRGPGDTIYF. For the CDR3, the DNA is TGTGCCAGCAGTACCCACAGGGGGCCTGGAGACACCATATATTTT.

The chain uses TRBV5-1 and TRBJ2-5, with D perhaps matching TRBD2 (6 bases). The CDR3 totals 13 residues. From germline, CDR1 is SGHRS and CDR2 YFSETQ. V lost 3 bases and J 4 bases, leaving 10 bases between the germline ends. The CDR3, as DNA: TGCGCCAGCAGCTCGTCCGGGGGAGAGACCCAGTACTTC. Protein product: CASSSSGGETQYF.

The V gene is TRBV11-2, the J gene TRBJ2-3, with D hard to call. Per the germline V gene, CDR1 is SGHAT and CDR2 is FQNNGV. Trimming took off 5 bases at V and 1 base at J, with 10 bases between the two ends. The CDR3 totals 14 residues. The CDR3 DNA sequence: TGTGCCAGCAGCCCCTTTTCGGGCACAGATACGCAGTATTTT. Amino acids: CASSPFSGTDTQYF.

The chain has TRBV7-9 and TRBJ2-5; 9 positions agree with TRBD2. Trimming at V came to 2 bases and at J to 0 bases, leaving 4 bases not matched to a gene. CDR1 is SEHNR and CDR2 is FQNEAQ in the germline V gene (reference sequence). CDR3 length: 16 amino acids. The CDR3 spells CASSLRLAGNQETQYF. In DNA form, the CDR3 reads TGTGCCAGCAGCTTACGGCTAGCGGGGAACCAAGAGACCCAGTACTTC.

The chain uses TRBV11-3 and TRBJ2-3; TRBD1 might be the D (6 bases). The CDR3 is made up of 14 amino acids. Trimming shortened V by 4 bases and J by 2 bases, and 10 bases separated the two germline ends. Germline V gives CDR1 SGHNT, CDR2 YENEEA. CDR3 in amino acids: CASSSGQITDTQYF. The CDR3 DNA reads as TGTGCCAGCAGCTCCGGACAGATCACAGATACGCAGTATTTT.

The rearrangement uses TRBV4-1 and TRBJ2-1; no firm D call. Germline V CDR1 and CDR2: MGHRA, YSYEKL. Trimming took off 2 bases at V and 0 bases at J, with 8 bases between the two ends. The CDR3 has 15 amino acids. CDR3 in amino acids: CASSQILSSYNEQFF. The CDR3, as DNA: TGCGCCAGCAGCCAAATACTGAGCTCCTACAATGAGCAGTTCTTC.

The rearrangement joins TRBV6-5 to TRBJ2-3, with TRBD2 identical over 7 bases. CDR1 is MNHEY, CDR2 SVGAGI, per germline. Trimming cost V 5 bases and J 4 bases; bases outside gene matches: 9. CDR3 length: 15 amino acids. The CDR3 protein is CASSPSRTRSDTQYF. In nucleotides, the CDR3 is TGTGCCAGCAGTCCCTCCAGGACTAGGTCAGATACGCAGTATTTT.

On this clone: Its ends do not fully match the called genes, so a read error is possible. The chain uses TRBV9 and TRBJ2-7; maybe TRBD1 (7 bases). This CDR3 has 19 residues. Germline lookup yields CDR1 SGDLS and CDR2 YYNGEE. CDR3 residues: CASSAPDTGARWDSNEQYF. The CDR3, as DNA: TGTGCCAGCAGCGCACCCGACACAGGGGCGCGGTGGGACTCCAACGAGCAGTACTTC.

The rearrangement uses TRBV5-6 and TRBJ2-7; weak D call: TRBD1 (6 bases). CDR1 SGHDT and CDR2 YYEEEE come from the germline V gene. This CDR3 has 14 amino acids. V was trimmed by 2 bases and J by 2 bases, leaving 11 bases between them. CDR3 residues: CASSFPQGTYEQYF. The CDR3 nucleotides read TGTGCCAGCAGCTTCCCCCAGGGGACCTACGAGCAGTACTTC.

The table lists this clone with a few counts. CDR3 sequence (DNA): TGTGCCCAGCGGGAGGTTAACGGTGCTGGGGCCAACGTCCTGACTTTC. This gives the protein CAQREVNGAGANVLTF. The chain combines TRBV7-9 with TRBJ2-6, with TRBD2 matching 9 bases. The CDR3 loop spans 16 amino acids. Germline loops: CDR1 SEHNR, CDR2 FQNEAQ (reference sequence). The J segment lost 2 bases and the V segment lost 11 bases, leaving 10 bases of the junction unmatched. Based on the CDR3 plus reference TRBV7-9 and TRBJ2-6, the full variable domain is DTGVSQNPRHKITKRGQNVTFRCDPISEHNRLYWYRQTLGQGPEFLTYFQNEAQLEKSRLLSDRFSAERPKGSFSTLEIQRTEQGDSAMYLCAQREVNGAGANVLTFGAGSRLTVL.

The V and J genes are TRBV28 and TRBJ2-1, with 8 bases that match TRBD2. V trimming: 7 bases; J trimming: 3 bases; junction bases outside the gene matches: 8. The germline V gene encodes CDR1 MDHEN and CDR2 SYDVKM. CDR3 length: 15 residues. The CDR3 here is CASTSGGGYYNEQFF. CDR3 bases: TGTGCCAGCACCTCGGGAGGGGGGTACTACAATGAGCAGTTCTTC.

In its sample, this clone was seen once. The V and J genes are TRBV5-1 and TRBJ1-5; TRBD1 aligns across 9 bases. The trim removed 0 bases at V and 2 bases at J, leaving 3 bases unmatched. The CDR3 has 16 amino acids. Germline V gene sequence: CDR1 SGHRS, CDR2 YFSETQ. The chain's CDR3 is CASSLEGQGGNQPQHF. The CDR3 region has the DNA TGCGCCAGCAGCTTGGAGGGACAGGGAGGCAATCAGCCCCAGCATTTT. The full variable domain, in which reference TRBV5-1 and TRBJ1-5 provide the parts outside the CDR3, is KAGVTQTPRYLIKTRGQQVTLSCSPISGHRSVSWYQQTPGQGLQFLFEYFSETQRNKGNFPGRFSGRQFSNSRSEMNVSTLELGDSALYLCASSLEGQGGNQPQHFGDGTRLSIL.

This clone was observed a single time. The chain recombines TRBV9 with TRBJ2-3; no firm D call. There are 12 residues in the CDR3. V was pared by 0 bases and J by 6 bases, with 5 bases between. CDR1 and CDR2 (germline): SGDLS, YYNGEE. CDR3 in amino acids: CASSVGLDTQYF. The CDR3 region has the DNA TGTGCCAGCAGCGTAGGTCTGGATACGCAGTATTTT.

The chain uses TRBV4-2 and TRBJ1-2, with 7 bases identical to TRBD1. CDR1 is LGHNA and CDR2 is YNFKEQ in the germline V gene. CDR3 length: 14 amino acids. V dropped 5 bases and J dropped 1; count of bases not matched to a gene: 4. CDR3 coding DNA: TGTGCCAGCAGCTCAGGACAGGTTAACTATGGCTACACCTTC. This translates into CASSSGQVNYGYTF.

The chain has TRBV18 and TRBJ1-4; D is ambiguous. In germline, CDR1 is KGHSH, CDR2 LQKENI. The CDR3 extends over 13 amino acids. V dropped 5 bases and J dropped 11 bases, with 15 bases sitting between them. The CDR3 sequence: CASSDFEGSKLFF. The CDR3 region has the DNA TGTGCCAGCTCAGATTTCGAGGGCTCGAAACTGTTTTTT.